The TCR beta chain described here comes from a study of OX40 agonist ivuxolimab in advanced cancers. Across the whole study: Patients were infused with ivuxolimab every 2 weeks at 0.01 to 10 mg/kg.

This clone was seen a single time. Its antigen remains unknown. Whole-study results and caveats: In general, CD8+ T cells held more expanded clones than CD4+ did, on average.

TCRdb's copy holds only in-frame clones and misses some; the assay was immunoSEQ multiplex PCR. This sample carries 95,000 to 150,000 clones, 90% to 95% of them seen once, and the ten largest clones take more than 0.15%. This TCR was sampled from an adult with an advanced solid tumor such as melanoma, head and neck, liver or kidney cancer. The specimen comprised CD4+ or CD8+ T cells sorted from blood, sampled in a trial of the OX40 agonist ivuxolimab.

The CDR3 coding sequence is TGTGCCAGCTCACCCTCCGGGCAGAACTATGGCTACACCTTC. It translates to CASSPSGQNYGYTF. The chain carries TRBV18 and TRBJ1-2; D is ambiguous. The V gene's germline CDR1 is KGHSH and CDR2 LQKENI. V shed 3 bases and J shed 2 bases, with 10 bases lying between them. The CDR3 is made up of 14 amino acids.